The 18 T cell receptor beta chains below all came from one sample that was sequenced in a study of CXCR3-negative and CXCR3-positive naive CD8 T cells. UMI labels and 5' RACE were used to prepare the TRB cDNA libraries. TCRdb reworked the 5' RACE reads into one entry per CDR3 protein, no DNA. Its table lists some 38,000 distinct CDR3 sequences. The sample comprised memory CD8+ T cells from blood. The source is a human donor in good health. Some clones in this sample may be carry-over from other donors' samples.

V is TRBV14 and J is TRBJ1-1; the D call of TRBD1 rests on TCRdb alone, since no DNA is present to check it. Germline V gene lookup returns CDR1 SGHDN and CDR2 FVKESK. This CDR3 has 13 residues. The CDR3 reads CASSHLSRTEAFF. The entire variable domain, with the rest obtained from reference TRBV14 and TRBJ1-1, is as follows: EAGVTQFPSHSVIEKGQTVTLRCDPISGHDNLYWYRRVMGKEIKFLLHFVKESKQDESGMPNNRFLAERTGGTYSTLKVQPAELEDSGVYFCASSHLSRTEAFFGQGTRLTVV.

The chain combines TRBV20-1 with TRBJ2-7; TCRdb outputs TRBD1, but without DNA this stays unchecked. Germline V gene lookup returns CDR1 DFQATT and CDR2 SNEGSKA (reference sequence). The CDR3 consists of 15 residues. CDR3 protein: CSAPSLTANLYEQYF.

V gene TRBV4-3 combines with J gene TRBJ1-6. The CDR3 has 15 residues. The germline V gene has CDR1 LGHNA and CDR2 YSLEER. This CDR3 reads CASSQEGLESSPLHF.

The chain is built from TRBV27 and TRBJ2-1; with no DNA, the TCRdb D assignment of TRBD2 cannot be verified. In germline, CDR1 is MNHEY, CDR2 SMNVEV (reference sequence). The CDR3 is 16 residues long. The CDR3 here is CASRPTSGGAFDEQFF.

The CDR3 sequence is CASSPGLEIPGEETQYF. The chain joins TRBV4-3 to TRBJ2-5; absent DNA, TCRdb's TRBD2 call cannot be checked. CDR3 length: 17 residues. CDR1 is LGHNA and CDR2 is YSLEER in the germline V gene.

This clonotype is classed as medium-sized by frequency. The chain carries TRBV12-3 or TRBV12-4 and TRBJ1-1. The CDR3 loop spans 15 amino acids. The CDR3 is CASSSRPTFATEAFF.

The chain combines TRBV7-3 with TRBJ2-7; with no DNA, the TCRdb D assignment of TRBD2 cannot be verified. Germline V gives CDR1 SGHTA, CDR2 FQGTGA. This CDR3 comprises 15 residues. The CDR3 is CASSLELAGTYEQYF.

The chain carries TRBV7-3 and TRBJ2-3; the TCRdb D gene call, TRBD2, has no DNA to confirm it. The CDR3 runs to 14 residues. Germline V lookup: CDR1 SGHTA, CDR2 FQGTGA. The CDR3: CASSQTRMADTQYF.

CDR3 sequence: CSVLGPPTQETQYF. J is TRBJ2-5 and V is TRBV29-1; as DNA is missing, the TRBD2 call by TCRdb cannot be tested. CDR1 is SQVTM, CDR2 ANQGSEA, per germline. The CDR3 totals 14 residues.

The chain joins TRBV3-1 to TRBJ2-7. CDR1 is LGHDT, CDR2 YNNKEL, per germline (reference sequence). This CDR3 is 15 amino acids long. The chain's CDR3 is CASSQSVTSSYEQYF.

CDR3 sequence reads: CSVEIDRPTDTQYF. This chain uses TRBV29-1 with TRBJ2-3; TCRdb designates TRBD1, a call that cannot be tested without DNA. The germline V gene encodes CDR1 SQVTM and CDR2 ANQGSEA. This CDR3 spans 14 amino acids.

CDR3 residues: CASSPGPLAKNIQYF. The rearrangement joins TRBV6-2 or TRBV6-3 to TRBJ2-4; lacking DNA, the TRBD1 call made by TCRdb goes unchecked. This CDR3 is built from 15 residues. CDR1 is MNHEY, CDR2 SVGEGT, per germline.

The chain joins TRBV12-3 or TRBV12-4 to TRBJ2-5; the TRBD2 assignment by TCRdb is unverifiable without DNA. This CDR3 comprises 14 residues. CDR3 amino acids: CASSLDIRVGEQFF.

The V gene is TRBV6-2 or TRBV6-3, the J gene TRBJ2-7. CDR1 is MNHEY and CDR2 is SVGEGT in the germline V gene. The CDR3 sequence is 13 residues long. CDR3: CASSWTESYEQCF.

The chain links TRBV27 to TRBJ2-3; TCRdb's D call, TRBD2, is unchecked because there is no DNA. Germline CDR1 MNHEY, CDR2 SMNVEV (reference sequence). The CDR3 runs to 18 residues. The chain's CDR3 is CASGPTGTRSPGTDTQYF.

This chain links TRBV20-1 with TRBJ2-3; absent DNA, TCRdb's TRBD2 call cannot be checked. Germline V CDR1 and CDR2: DFQATT, SNEGSKA (reference sequence). The CDR3 is 20 amino acids. CDR3 sequence: CSARDPYLASGGKSTDTQYF.

According to its frequency, this clonotype is medium-sized (0.01 to 0.1%). The CDR3 region is CASSQVVTGGNYGYTF. J is TRBJ1-2 and V is TRBV4-2; there is no DNA to check the TCRdb D call of TRBD1. Germline-derived CDR1 and CDR2 are LGHNA and YNFKEQ. This CDR3 has 16 amino acids.

The genes are TRBV6-4 and TRBJ2-3; without DNA, the TCRdb call of TRBD1 cannot be checked. Per germline, CDR1 MRHNA and CDR2 SNTAGT. This CDR3 is built from 14 residues. The CDR3 region is CASSRTGSTDTQYF.